This T cell receptor beta chain was captured by sequencing in a study of control samples from healthy donors and cancer patients. The data were produced by immunoSEQ multiplex PCR, yet TCRdb's version contains in-frame clones alone and is incomplete. The table has fewer than 85,000 clones, around 92% seen once. This sequence was found in a man aged 25-45 years in good health. The sequencing input was blood.

The CDR3 region has the DNA TGTGCCACCAGCAGAGACAGCTCGAATGAAAAACTGTTTTTT. Amino acids: CATSRDSSNEKLFF. J is TRBJ1-4 and V is TRBV15; no clear D. This CDR3 is 14 amino acids long. V dropped 0 bases and J dropped 5 bases, with 7 bases sitting between them. From germline, CDR1 is LNHNV and CDR2 YYDKDF (reference sequence).